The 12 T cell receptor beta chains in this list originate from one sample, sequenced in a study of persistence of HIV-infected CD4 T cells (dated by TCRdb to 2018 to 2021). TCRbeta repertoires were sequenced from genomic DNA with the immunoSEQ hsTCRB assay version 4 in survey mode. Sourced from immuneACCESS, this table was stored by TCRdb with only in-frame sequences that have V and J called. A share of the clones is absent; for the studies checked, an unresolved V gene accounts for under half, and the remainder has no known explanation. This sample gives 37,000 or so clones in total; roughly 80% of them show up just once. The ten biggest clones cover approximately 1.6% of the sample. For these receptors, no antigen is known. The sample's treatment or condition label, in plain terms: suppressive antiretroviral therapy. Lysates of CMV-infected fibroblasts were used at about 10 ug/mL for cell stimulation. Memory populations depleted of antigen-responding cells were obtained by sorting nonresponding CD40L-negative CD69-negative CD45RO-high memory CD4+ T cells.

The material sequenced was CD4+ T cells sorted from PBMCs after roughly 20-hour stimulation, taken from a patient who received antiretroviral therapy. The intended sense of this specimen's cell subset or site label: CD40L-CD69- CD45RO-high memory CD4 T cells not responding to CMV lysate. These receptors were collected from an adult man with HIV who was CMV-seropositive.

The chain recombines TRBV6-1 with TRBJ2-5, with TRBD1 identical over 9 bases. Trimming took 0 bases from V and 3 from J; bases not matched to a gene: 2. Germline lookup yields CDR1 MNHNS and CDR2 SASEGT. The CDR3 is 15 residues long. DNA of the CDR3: TGTGCCAGCAGTGAAGCCGGGACAGGGAAAGAGACCCAGTACTTC. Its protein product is CASSEAGTGKETQYF.

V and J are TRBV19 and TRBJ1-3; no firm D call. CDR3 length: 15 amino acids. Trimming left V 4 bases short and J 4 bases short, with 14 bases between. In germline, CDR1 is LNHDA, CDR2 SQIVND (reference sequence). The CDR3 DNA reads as TGTGCCAGTAGTACGAATGTCCAGCCAGGAAACACCATATATTTT. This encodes CASSTNVQPGNTIYF.

DNA for the CDR3: TGTGCCAGCAGCGTCGGACAGGGGAGGGCCGATGGCTACACCTTC. It yields the protein CASSVGQGRADGYTF. This chain links TRBV7-9 with TRBJ1-2, with 9 positions matching TRBD1. CDR3 length: 15 amino acids. Unmatched junction bases numbered 10, after V lost 5 bases and J lost 6 bases. CDR1 and CDR2 (germline): SEHNR, FQNEAQ (reference sequence).

Here the CDR3 DNA reads TGTGCCAGCAGTTTAGGGGGGTCCAGCTATGGCTACACCTTC. This sequence encodes CASSLGGSSYGYTF. This chain links TRBV28 with TRBJ1-2; D is perhaps TRBD1 (5 bases). CDR1 and CDR2 from the germline V gene are MDHEN and SYDVKM. Trimming stripped 2 bases from V and 4 bases from J, with 11 bases between. The CDR3 runs to 14 residues.

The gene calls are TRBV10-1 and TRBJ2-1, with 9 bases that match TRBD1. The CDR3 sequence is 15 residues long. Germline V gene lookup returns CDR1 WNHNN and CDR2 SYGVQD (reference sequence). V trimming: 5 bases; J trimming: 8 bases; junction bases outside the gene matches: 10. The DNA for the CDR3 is TGCGCCAGCAGTTTTTCCGGGACAGGGATGGATGAGCAGTTCTTC. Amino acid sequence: CASSFSGTGMDEQFF.

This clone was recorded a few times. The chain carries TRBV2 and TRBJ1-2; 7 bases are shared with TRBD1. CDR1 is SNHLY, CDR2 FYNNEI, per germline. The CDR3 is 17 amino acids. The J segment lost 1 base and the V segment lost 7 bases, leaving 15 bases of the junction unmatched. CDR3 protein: CASIGGTGVRDNYGYTF. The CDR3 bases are TGTGCCAGCATAGGGGGAACAGGGGTTAGAGATAACTATGGCTACACCTTC.

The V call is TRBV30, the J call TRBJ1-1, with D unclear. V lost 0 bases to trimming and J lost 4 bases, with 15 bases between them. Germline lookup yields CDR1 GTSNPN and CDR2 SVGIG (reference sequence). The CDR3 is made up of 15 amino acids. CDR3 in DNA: TGTGCCTGGAGTGTACAAATGGTAGGGCCCACTGAAGCTTTCTTT. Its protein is CAWSVQMVGPTEAFF.

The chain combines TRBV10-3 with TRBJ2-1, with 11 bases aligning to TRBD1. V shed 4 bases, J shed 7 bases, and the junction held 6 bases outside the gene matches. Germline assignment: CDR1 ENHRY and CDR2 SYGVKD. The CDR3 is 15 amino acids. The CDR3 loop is CAISGGDRGLNEQFF. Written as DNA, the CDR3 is TGTGCCATCAGTGGGGGGGACAGGGGGTTGAATGAGCAGTTCTTC.

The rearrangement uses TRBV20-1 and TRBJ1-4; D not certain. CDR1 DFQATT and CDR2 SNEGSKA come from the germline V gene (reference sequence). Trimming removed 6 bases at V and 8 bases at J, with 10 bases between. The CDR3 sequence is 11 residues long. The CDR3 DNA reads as TGCAGTGCACCTACGTTGGAAAAACTGTTTTTT. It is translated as CSAPTLEKLFF.

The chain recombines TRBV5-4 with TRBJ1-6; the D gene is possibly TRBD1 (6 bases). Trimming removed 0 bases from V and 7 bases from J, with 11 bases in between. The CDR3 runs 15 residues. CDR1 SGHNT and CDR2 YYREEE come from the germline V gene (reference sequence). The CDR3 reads CASSLDGGANSPLHF. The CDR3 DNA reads TGTGCCAGCAGCTTGGACGGGGGCGCGAATTCACCCCTCCACTTT.

CDR3 nucleotides: TGTGCCAGCAGTGTGGAGGCAAGAAGGGCTTTCTTT. Translating gives CASSVEARRAFF. The chain combines TRBV6-4 with TRBJ1-1; D ambiguous. Trimming pared 4 bases from V and 11 bases from J, leaving 14 bases between. The CDR3 extends over 12 amino acids. CDR1 is MRHNA and CDR2 is SNTAGT in the germline V gene.

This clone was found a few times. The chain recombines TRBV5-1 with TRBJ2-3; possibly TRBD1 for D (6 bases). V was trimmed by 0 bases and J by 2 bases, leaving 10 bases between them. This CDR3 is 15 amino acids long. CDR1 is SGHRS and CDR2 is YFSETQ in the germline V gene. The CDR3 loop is CASSLDRADTDTQYF. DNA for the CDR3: TGCGCCAGCAGCTTGGACAGGGCCGACACAGATACGCAGTATTTT.